This T cell receptor beta chain came from a study of T cells in Graves' hyperthyroidism and ophthalmopathy. This CDR3 comprises 13 residues. Looked up from germline, CDR1 is GTSNPN and CDR2 is SVGIG (reference sequence). The V and J ends lost 0 bases and 2 bases respectively, with 8 bases between them. RNA transcripts yielded amplified TCR beta CDR3 regions. The TCR CDR3 first-round RT-PCR relied on the HTBI primer set. TCRdb reprocessed the multiplex PCR reads via MiXCR and lists one record per CDR3 protein. The sample includes 400,000 to 600,000 distinct CDR3 sequences, 15% to 20% of them seen just once. Whole-study findings and limits: Ophthalmopathy was model-predicted a median around 6.1 months pre-onset.

This clonotype occurred many times. Its target is not known. Uncontrolled infection, other autoimmune disease, pregnancy or lactation led to exclusion. Based on clinical symptoms, serum thyroxine and TRAb, thyroid ultrasound and orbital computed tomography, diagnoses were reached. Material: blood. This receptor was taken from a woman aged 25 to 39 with Graves' ophthalmopathy. The chain carries TRBV30 and TRBJ2-7, with no clear D. CDR3: CAWSVGYAYEQYF. The CDR3 DNA sequence: TGTGCCTGGAGTGTAGGGTATGCCTACGAGCAGTACTTC.